This TCR beta chain was recorded in a study of T cell repertoires in cytomegalovirus infection. Study context: HLA-B-restricted CMV epitopes that are well studied, plus recently identified HLA-C-restricted ones, were used by the study. Both a matching HLA type and CMV infection were indicated by public TCR beta signatures.

CDR3 length equals 16 residues. The J segment lost 4 bases and the V segment lost 5 bases, leaving 9 bases of the junction unmatched. To note about this clonotype: As yet, its antigen is unknown.

TCRdb fed the reads into MiXCR, producing one record per CDR3 protein. The sample records approximately 600,000 distinct CDR3 sequences, around two fifths being singletons. The chain links TRBV12-3 or TRBV12-4 to TRBJ2-3; 10 bases are a match to TRBD2. The sample in question was cultured PBMCs, obtained from culture after CMV antigen stimulation. This sequence was found in a human donor in good health (CMV status not recorded). Some clones in this sample may be carry-over from other donors' samples. The CDR3: CASSRTSGGVSDTQYF. Written as DNA, the CDR3 is TGTGCCAGCAGTCGGACTAGCGGAGGGGTTTCAGATACGCAGTATTTT.